Following are 3 T cell receptor beta chains from one sample sequenced in a study of cytomegalovirus exposure and HLA in healthy donors. Use of 60 Vbeta and 13 Jbeta primers characterized the PCR. Profiling relied on immunoSEQ multiplex PCR, and the TCRdb table lists in-frame clones only, not all of them. In the table there are approximately 210,000 clones, 70% to 80% of which are singletons. The sample taken for sequencing was PBMCs. These receptors originate from a male donor in good health and CMV-seropositive.

The chain is built from TRBV7-2 and TRBJ1-5; D may be TRBD1 (6 bases). CDR1 SGHTA and CDR2 FQGNSA come from the germline V gene. There are 13 residues in the CDR3. Trimming cost V 5 bases and J 6 bases, with 11 bases left between them. As DNA, the CDR3 is TGTGCCAGCAGCGCAACAGGGACTCAGCCCCAGCATTTT. It specifies CASSATGTQPQHF.

The chain has TRBV9 and TRBJ2-3; perhaps TRBD1 as D (5 bases). Looked up from germline, CDR1 is SGDLS and CDR2 is YYNGEE. V was clipped by 1 base and J by 1 base, with 10 bases between them. This CDR3 comprises 15 residues. The CDR3 nucleotides read TGTGCCAGCAGCGTAAGGGGTGTTGGCACAGATACGCAGTATTTT. Translated: CASSVRGVGTDTQYF.

This clone appeared a few times. The rearrangement links TRBV10-3 to TRBJ2-2; 11 bases map to TRBD2. CDR1 ENHRY and CDR2 SYGVKD come from the germline V gene. This CDR3 is built from 15 residues. J was trimmed by 8 bases and V by 4 bases; bases with no gene match: 6. CDR3 nucleotide sequence: TGTGCCATCAGTGGAACTAGCGGGGGTCGGGGGGAGCTGTTTTTT. Its translation: CAISGTSGGRGELFF.